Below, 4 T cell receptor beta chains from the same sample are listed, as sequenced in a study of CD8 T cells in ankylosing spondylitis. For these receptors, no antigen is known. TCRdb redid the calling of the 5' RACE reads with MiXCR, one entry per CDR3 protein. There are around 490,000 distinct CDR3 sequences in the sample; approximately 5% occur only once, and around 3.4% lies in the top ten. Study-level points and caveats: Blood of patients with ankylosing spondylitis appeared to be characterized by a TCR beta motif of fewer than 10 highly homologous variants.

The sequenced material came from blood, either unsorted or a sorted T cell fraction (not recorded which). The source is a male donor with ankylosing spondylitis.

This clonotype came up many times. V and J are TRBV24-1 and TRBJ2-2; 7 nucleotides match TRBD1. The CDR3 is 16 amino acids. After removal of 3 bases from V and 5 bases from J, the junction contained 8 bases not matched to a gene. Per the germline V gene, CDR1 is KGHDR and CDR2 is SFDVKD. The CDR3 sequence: CATSDSRQGRTGELFF. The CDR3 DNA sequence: TGTGCCACCAGTGATAGCCGACAGGGAAGGACCGGGGAGCTGTTTTTT.

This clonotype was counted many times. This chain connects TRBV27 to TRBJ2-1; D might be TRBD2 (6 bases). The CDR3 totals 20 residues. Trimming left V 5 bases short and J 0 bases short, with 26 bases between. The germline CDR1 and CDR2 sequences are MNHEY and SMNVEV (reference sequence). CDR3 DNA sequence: TGTGCCAGCAGTCCGTCCTCCCTTACTCTAGCGCACAACTCCTACAATGAGCAGTTCTTC. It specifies CASSPSSLTLAHNSYNEQFF.

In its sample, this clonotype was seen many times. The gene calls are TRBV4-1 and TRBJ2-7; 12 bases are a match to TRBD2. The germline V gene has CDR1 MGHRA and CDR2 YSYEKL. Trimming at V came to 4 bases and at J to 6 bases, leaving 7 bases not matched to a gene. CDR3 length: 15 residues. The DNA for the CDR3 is TGCGCCAGCAGCCCCCGGGAGACTAGCGGGGGCGAGCAGTACTTC. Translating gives CASSPRETSGGEQYF.

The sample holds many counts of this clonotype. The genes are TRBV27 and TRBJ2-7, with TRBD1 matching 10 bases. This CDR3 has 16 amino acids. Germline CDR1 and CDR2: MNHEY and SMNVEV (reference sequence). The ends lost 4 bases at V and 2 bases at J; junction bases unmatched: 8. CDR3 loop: CASSSYRTGGAYEQYF. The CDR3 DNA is TGTGCCAGCAGTTCTTATCGGACAGGGGGAGCCTACGAGCAGTACTTC.